The clone carrying this TCR beta chain occurred many times. Unique molecular identifiers were used in preparing the TCRbeta library. TCRdb used MiXCR to reprocess the PCR reads, holding one entry per CDR3 protein. The sample consists of about 640,000 distinct CDR3 sequences, 15% to 20% of them appearing once. The data belong to a study of T-cell reconstitution after alpha-beta-depleted transplantation in children. The ends were cut back, 1 base at V and 7 bases at J, with 17 bases in the middle. The CDR3 has 15 amino acids. Germline lookup yields CDR1 DFQATT and CDR2 SNEGSKA (reference sequence). The sequence was collected from a human donor who donated a stem cell graft to a child with acute myeloid leukemia. The specimen was PBMCs from the stem cell graft donor, collected from the stem cell graft. V is TRBV20-1 and J is TRBJ2-1, with D possibly matching TRBD1 (5 bases). CDR3 nucleotides: TGCAGTGCTAGAGTTTGGTCAGGGAAAACGAATGAGCAGTTCTTC. As protein: CSARVWSGKTNEQFF.